The following is a TCR gamma chain sequence with its context. A read error is likely here: a far larger clone is one base away. Within the sample, other DNA sequences also encode this same CDR3. These data originate in a study of gamma-delta chains in newborns, infants, children. Overall study: Innate gammadelta T cells reportedly expand polyclonally right after birth, driven by microbial exposure, per the title.

TCRdb reapplied CATT to the reads. The table records about 140 gamma-chain clones, 61% of them present only once. This CDR3 has 16 amino acids. CDR1 and CDR2 from the germline V gene are GITISATS and ISYDGTV (reference sequence). V lost 1 base, J lost 7 bases, and 4 bases stayed unmatched. V gene TRGV9 combines with J gene TRGJP. The J gene comes from matching the DNA to germline here; TCRdb lacks it. The TCR originated in a child who was a newborn, infant or young child, either healthy, febrile or measles-vaccinated (not recorded which). The sequencing sample was made of blood. The CDR3 DNA reads as TGTGCCTTGTGGGAGGTAGGGGAGTTGGGCAAAAAAATCAAGGTATTT. Translating gives CALWEVGELGKKIKVF.